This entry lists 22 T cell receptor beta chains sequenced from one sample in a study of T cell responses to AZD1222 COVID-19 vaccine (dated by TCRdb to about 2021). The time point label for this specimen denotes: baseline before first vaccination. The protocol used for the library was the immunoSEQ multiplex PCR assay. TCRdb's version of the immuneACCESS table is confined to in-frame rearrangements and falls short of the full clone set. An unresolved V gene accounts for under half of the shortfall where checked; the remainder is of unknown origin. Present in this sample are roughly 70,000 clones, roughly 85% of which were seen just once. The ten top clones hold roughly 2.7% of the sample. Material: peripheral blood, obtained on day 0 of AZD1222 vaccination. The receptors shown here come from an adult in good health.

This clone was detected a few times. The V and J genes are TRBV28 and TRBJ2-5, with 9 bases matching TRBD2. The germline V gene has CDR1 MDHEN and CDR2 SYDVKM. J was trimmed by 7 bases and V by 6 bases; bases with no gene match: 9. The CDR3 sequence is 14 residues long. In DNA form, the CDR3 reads TGTGCCAGCAGAACGCGGGGGGGCCGGTGGACCCAGTACTTC. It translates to CASRTRGGRWTQYF.

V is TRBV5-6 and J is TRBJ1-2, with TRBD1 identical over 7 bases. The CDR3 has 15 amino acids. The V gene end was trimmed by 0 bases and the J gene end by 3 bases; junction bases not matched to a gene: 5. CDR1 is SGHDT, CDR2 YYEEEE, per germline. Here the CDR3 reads CASSLEGTGDYGYTF. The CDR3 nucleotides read TGTGCCAGCAGCTTGGAGGGAACAGGGGACTATGGCTACACCTTC.

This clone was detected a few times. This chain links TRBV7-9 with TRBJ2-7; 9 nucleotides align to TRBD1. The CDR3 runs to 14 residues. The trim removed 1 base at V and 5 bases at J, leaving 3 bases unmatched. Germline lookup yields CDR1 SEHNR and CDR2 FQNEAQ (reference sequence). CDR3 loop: CASSLEHRGHEQYF. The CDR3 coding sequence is TGTGCCAGCAGCTTAGAGCACAGGGGGCACGAGCAGTACTTC.

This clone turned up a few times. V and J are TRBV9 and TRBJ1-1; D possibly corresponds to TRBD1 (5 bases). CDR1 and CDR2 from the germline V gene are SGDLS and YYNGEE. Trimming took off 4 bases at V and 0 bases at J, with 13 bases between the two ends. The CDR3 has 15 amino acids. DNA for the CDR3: TGTGCCAGCAGCCCCCTGGGGGGGATGAACACTGAAGCTTTCTTT. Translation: CASSPLGGMNTEAFF. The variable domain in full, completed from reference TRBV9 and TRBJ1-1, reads DSGVTQTPKHLITATGQRVTLRCSPRSGDLSVYWYQQSLDQGLQFLIQYYNGEERAKGNILERFSAQQFPDLHSELNLSSLELGDSALYFCASSPLGGMNTEAFFGQGTRLTVV.

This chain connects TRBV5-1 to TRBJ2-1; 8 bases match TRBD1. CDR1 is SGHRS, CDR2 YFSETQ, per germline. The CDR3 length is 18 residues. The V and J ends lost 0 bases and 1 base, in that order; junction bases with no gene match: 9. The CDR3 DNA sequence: TGCGCCAGCAGCTTGGCCCTCATGGACAGGGTTTCCTACAATGAGCAGTTCTTC. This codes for CASSLALMDRVSYNEQFF.

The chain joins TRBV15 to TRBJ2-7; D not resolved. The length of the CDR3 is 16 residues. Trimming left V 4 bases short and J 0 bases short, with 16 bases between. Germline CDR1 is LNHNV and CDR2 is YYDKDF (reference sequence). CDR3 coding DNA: TGTGCCACCAGCACGGTGGTAACATTTAGCTCCTACGAGCAGTACTTC. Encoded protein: CATSTVVTFSSYEQYF.

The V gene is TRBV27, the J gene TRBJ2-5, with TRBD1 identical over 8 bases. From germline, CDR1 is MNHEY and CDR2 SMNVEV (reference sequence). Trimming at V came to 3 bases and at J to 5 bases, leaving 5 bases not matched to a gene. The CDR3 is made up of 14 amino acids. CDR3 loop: CASSFRGLGETQYF. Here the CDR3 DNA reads TGTGCCAGCAGTTTCAGGGGGCTGGGGGAGACCCAGTACTTC.

The CDR3: CASSLRSGFSGSPPKQYF. The CDR3 coding sequence is TGTGCCAGCTCACTCCGCTCTGGGTTTAGCGGGAGCCCACCAAAGCAGTACTTC. V gene TRBV18 combines with J gene TRBJ2-7; 9 bases are shared with TRBD2. This CDR3 has 18 residues. The V gene end was trimmed by 4 bases and the J gene end by 8 bases; junction bases not matched to a gene: 21. Germline V gene sequence: CDR1 KGHSH, CDR2 LQKENI.

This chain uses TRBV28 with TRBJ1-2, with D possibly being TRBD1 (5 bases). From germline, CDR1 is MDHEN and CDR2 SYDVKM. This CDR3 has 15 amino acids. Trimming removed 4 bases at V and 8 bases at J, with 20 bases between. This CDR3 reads CASSSGGTSEFGYTF. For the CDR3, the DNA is TGTGCCAGCAGTTCCGGGGGGACGTCAGAGTTCGGCTACACCTTC.

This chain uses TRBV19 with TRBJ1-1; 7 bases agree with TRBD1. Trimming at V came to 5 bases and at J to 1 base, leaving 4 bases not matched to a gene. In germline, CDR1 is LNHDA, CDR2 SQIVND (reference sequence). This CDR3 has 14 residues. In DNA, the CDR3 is TGTGCCAGTAGTCTGACAGGGAGGAACACTGAAGCTTTCTTT. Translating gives CASSLTGRNTEAFF.

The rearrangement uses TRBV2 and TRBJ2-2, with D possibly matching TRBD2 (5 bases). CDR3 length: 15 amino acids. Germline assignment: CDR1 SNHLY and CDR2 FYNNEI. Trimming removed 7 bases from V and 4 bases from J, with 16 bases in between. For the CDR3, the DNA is TGTGCCAGCAATCTCCGGGGTCCGGGCACCGGGGAGCTGTTTTTT. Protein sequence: CASNLRGPGTGELFF.

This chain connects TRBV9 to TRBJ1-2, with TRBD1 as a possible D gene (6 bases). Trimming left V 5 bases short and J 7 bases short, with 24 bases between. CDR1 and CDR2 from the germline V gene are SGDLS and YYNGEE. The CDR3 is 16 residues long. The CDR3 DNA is TGTGCCAGCAGTGAGGGGGGGACCTTTCTCGGTGCTGGCTACACCTTC. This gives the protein CASSEGGTFLGAGYTF.

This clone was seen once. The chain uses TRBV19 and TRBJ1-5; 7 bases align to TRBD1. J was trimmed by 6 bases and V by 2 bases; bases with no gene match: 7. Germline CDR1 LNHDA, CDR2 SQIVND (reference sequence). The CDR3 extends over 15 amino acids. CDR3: CASSISAGDSQPQHF. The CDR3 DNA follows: TGTGCCAGTAGTATATCGGCGGGGGACAGTCAGCCCCAGCATTTT. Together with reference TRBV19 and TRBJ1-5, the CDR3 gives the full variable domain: DGGITQSPKYLFRKEGQNVTLSCEQNLNHDAMYWYRQDPGQGLRLIYYSQIVNDFQKGDIAEGYSVSREKKESFPLTVTSAQKNPTAFYLCASSISAGDSQPQHFGDGTRLSIL.

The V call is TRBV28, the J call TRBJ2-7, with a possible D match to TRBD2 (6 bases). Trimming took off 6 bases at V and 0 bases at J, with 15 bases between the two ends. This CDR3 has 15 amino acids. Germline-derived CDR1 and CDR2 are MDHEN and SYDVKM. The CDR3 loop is CASRPGGVGSYEQYF. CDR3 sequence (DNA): TGTGCCAGCAGGCCCGGAGGGGTGGGCTCCTACGAGCAGTACTTC. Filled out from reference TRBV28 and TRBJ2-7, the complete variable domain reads DVKVTQSSRYLVKRTGEKVFLECVQDMDHENMFWYRQDPGLGLRLIYFSYDVKMKEKGDIPEGYSVSREKKERFSLILESASTNQTSMYLCASRPGGVGSYEQYFGPGTRLTVT.

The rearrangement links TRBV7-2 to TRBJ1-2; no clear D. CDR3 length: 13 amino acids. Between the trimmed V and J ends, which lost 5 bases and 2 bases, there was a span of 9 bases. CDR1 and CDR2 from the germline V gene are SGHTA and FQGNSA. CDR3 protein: CASSLDHNYGYTF. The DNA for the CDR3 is TGTGCCAGCAGCCTAGATCACAACTATGGCTACACCTTC.

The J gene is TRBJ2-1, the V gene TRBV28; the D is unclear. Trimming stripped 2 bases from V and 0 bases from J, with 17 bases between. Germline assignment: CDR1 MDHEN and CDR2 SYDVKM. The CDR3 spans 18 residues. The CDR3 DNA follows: TGTGCCAGCAGTTTACCACACGAGCCCATAAGCTCCTACAATGAGCAGTTCTTC. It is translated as CASSLPHEPISSYNEQFF. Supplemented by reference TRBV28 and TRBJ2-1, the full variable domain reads DVKVTQSSRYLVKRTGEKVFLECVQDMDHENMFWYRQDPGLGLRLIYFSYDVKMKEKGDIPEGYSVSREKKERFSLILESASTNQTSMYLCASSLPHEPISSYNEQFFGPGTRLTVL.

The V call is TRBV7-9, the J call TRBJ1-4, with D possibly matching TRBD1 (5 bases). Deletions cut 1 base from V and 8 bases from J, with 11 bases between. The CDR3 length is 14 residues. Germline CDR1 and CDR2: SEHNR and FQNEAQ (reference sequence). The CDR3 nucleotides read TGTGCCAGCAGCTTAGAACAGGAAGGGGAAAAACTGTTTTTT. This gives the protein CASSLEQEGEKLFF.

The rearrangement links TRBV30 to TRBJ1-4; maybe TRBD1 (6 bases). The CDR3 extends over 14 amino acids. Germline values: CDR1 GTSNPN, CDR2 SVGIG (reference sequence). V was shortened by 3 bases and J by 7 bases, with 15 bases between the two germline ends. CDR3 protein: CAWRIQGGGEKLFF. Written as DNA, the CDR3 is TGTGCCTGGAGGATACAGGGAGGAGGTGAAAAACTGTTTTTT.

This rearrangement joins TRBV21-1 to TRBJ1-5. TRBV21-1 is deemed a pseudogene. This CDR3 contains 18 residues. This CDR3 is CASSKGGNHLVFNQPQHF. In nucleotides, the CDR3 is TGTGCCAGCAGCAAAGGGGGGAATCACCTTGTCTTCAATCAGCCCCAGCATTTT.

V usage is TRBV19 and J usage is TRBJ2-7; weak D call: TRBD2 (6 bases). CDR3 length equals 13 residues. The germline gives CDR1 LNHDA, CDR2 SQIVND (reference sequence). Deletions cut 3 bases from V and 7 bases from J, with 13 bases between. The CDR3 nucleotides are TGTGCCAGTAGTATCCCTGACAGCGGGGAGCAGTACTTC. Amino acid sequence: CASSIPDSGEQYF. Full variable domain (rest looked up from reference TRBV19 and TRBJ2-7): DGGITQSPKYLFRKEGQNVTLSCEQNLNHDAMYWYRQDPGQGLRLIYYSQIVNDFQKGDIAEGYSVSREKKESFPLTVTSAQKNPTAFYLCASSIPDSGEQYFGPGTRLTVT.

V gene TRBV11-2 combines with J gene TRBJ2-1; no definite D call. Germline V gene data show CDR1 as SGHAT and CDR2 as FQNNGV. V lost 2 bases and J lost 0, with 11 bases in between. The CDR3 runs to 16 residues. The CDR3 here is CASSLTLTFSYNEQFF. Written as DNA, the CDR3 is TGTGCCAGCAGCTTAACACTGACTTTCTCCTACAATGAGCAGTTCTTC.

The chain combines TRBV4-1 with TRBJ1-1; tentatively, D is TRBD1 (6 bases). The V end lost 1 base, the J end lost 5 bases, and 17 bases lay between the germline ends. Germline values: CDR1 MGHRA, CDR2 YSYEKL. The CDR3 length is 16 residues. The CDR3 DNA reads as TGCGCCAGCAGCCAAGTTCCAGGGGTCTATGGGACTGAAGCTTTCTTT. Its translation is CASSQVPGVYGTEAFF.